These T cell receptor beta chains were read from a single sample in a study of shared clonotypes between healthy human individuals. Repertoires were generated with immunoSEQ multiplex PCR, while TCRdb's copy carries only in-frame clones and drops some. The table lists millions of clones, 85% to 95% of them singletons. Sequencing was carried out using naive CD4+ T cells sorted from blood. These TCRs come from a man aged 18 to 30 in good health. Both conserved end residues are part of each CDR3. Fields, in order: clone size, D gene, V gene, J gene, CDR3 DNA, CDR3 protein. A D gene is named only where the DNA matches it firmly. Some rows mark clone size as missing; the rest say once, few, many or name a class of expanded clone.

.	TRBD2	TRBV9	TRBJ2-1	TGTGCCAGCGGCGGGAGGGTAGACAATGAGCAGTTCTTC	CASGGRVDNEQFF
few	TRBD2	TRBV7-2	TRBJ2-7	TGTGCCAGCAGCACACTAGCGGGGGAATACGAGCAGTACTTC	CASSTLAGEYEQYF
.	.	TRBV10-1	TRBJ2-1	TGCGCCAGCAGCTCGGACCGGGGGTTGCAGTTCTTC	CASSSDRGLQFF
.	.	TRBV5-1	TRBJ1-4	TGCGCCAGCAGCGGGGACCAGAGAAATGAAAAACTGTTTTTT	CASSGDQRNEKLFF
.	.	TRBV30	TRBJ2-4	TGTGCCTGGAGTGTAGGCAGGGTAGCCAAAAACATTCAGTACTTC	CAWSVGRVAKNIQYF
.	.	TRBV29-1	TRBJ2-5	TGCAGCGAGACAGGTTACCAAGAGACCCAGTACTTC	CSETGYQETQYF
.	.	TRBV7-2	TRBJ2-6	TGTGCCAGCAGCTTAACTGTAGGGGACTCCTCTGGGGCCAACGTCCTGACTTTC	CASSLTVGDSSGANVLTF
.	TRBD1	TRBV6-6	TRBJ1-5	TGTGCCAGCAGTTACTCAGGGACAGGGGGTCAGCCCCAGCATTTT	CASSYSGTGGQPQHF
.	.	TRBV19	TRBJ2-5	TGTGCCAGTAGTAAACAGGGATCCGGGACCCAGTACTTC	CASSKQGSGTQYF
.	.	TRBV7-2	TRBJ2-3	TGTGCCAGCAGCTTAGTGTTCGGACTAAGCACAGATACGCAGTATTTT	CASSLVFGLSTDTQYF
.	.	TRBV5-6	TRBJ2-5	TGTGCCAGCAGTTTGACGGGGACCCAGTACTTC	CASSLTGTQYF
.	.	TRBV18	TRBJ2-3	TGTGCCAGCTCACCTTTAGATACGCAGTATTTT	CASSPLDTQYF
.	TRBD1	TRBV6-5	TRBJ2-7	TGTGCCAGCAGTTTCGACAGGGGGCCCTACGAGCAGTACTTC	CASSFDRGPYEQYF
.	.	TRBV9	TRBJ2-3	TGTGCCAGCAGCGTTGACAGTCGGAGCACAGATACGCAGTATTTT	CASSVDSRSTDTQYF
.	.	TRBV27	TRBJ1-2	TGTGCCAGCAGTAGAGGGCGAGGCAACTATGGCTACACCTTC	CASSRGRGNYGYTF
.	.	TRBV28	TRBJ1-2	TGTGCCAGCATTCAGGCCACTAACTATGGCTACACCTTC	CASIQATNYGYTF
.	TRBD1	TRBV5-4	TRBJ2-5	TGTGCCAGCAGCCAGGGACAGGGTAATGGTGGCCAGTACTTC	CASSQGQGNGGQYF
.	TRBD1	TRBV7-2	TRBJ1-6	TGTGCCAGCAGCCCCACCTTACAGGGGAGCTCCTATAATTCACCCCTCCACTTT	CASSPTLQGSSYNSPLHF
once	.	TRBV28	TRBJ1-6	TGTGCCAGCAGTTTGGACGGCTCATATAATTCACCCCTCCACTTT	CASSLDGSYNSPLHF
.	TRBD1	TRBV18	TRBJ2-6	TGTGCCAGCTCACGAGGAACAGGGGGCTCTGGGGCCAACGTCCTGACTTTC	CASSRGTGGSGANVLTF
.	.	TRBV10-3	TRBJ1-5	TGTGCCATCAGTGATGGGCAGGGAGGTCAGCCCCAGCATTTT	CAISDGQGGQPQHF
.	.	TRBV6-6	TRBJ2-1	TGTGCCAGCACCTCGGGACTGAAGACCGACAATGAGCAGTTCTTC	CASTSGLKTDNEQFF
.	TRBD1	TRBV2	TRBJ1-4	TGTGCCAGCAGGGGACAGGGTAATGAAAAACTGTTTTTT	CASRGQGNEKLFF
.	.	TRBV6-1	TRBJ2-3	TGTGCCAGCAGTGAAAGGGGTATAGGCACAGATACGCAGTATTTT	CASSERGIGTDTQYF